This TCR beta chain emerged from a study of blood T cell repertoires in COVID-19. About the research overall: Sites across the United States, Italy and Spain contributed samples from acute and convalescent COVID-19. PBMCs, B-cell-depleted T cells, or T cells were the source of the cDNA or gDNA that made up the material.

V lost 3 bases, J lost 2 bases, and 5 bases lay in between. CDR1 is SEHNR and CDR2 is FQNEAQ in the germline V gene (reference sequence). The CDR3 extends over 13 amino acids. Seattle cases were enrolled at active infection and followed longitudinally. Original processing notes: Estimates of nucleated cell counts were drawn from the amplification of reference gene primers. The protocol was immunoSEQ multiplex PCR, while the TCRdb copy is restricted to in-frame clones and leaves out a portion. V and J calls and clone size come straight from that table; D and trimming were deduced from the DNA. The sample holds almost 65,000 clones, 88% seen once.

The clonotype comes from a woman aged 60-75 years with COVID-19, enrolled during active disease. This chain links TRBV7-9 with TRBJ1-3; no firm D call. Sample: peripheral blood. In nucleotides, the CDR3 is TGTGCCAGCAGCTTGAGCGCTGGAAACACCATATATTTT. Translation: CASSLSAGNTIYF.